This T cell receptor beta chain was recorded in a study of blood T cell repertoires in COVID-19. The data were produced by immunoSEQ multiplex PCR, yet TCRdb's version contains in-frame clones alone and is incomplete. The sample lists hundreds of thousands of clones, roughly 80% seen once, with approximately 8% in the top ten. V was cut by 5 bases and J by 6 bases, with 7 bases left in between. This CDR3 comprises 12 residues. CDR1 and CDR2 (germline): MNHEY, SVGAGI. This receptor was taken from a woman older than 75 with acute or convalescent COVID-19. The material sequenced was peripheral blood. The chain is built from TRBV6-5 and TRBJ2-2; D gene uncertain. For the CDR3, the DNA is TGTGCCAGCAGTAATAGAGCCGGGGAGCTGTTTTTT. As protein: CASSNRAGELFF.